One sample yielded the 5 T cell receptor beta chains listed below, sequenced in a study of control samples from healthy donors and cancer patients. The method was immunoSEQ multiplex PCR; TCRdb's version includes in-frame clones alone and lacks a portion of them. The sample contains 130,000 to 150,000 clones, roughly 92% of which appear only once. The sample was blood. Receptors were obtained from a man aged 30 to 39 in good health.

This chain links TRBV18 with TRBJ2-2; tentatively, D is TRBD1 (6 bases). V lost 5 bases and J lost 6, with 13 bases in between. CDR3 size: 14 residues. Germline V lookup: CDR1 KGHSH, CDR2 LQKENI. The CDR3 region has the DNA TGTGCCAGCTCAGCGAGTCAGGGGTCCGGGGAGCTGTTTTTT. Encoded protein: CASSASQGSGELFF.

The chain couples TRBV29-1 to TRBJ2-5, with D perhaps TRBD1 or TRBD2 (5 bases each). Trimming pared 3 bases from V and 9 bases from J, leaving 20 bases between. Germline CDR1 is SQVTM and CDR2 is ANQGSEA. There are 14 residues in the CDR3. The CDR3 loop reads CSVDRGRGPVAQYF. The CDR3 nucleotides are TGCAGCGTTGATAGGGGCCGGGGCCCTGTCGCCCAGTACTTC.

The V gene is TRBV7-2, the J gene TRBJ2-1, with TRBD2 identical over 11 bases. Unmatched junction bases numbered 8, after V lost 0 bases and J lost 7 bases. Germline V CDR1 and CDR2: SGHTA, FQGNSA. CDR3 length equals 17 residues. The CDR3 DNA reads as TGTGCCAGCAGCTTAGCTAGCGGGAGGGCCTCTGGGAATGAGCAGTTCTTC. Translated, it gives CASSLASGRASGNEQFF.

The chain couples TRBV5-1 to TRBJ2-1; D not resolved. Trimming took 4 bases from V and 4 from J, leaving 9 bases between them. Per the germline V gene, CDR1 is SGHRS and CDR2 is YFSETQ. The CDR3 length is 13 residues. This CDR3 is CASSPRTYNEQFF. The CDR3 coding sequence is TGCGCCAGCAGCCCAAGGACGTACAATGAGCAGTTCTTC.

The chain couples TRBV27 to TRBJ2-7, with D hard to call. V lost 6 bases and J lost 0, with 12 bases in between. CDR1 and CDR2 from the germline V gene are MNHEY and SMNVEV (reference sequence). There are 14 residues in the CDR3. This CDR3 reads CASSFKFPSYEQYF. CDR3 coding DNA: TGTGCCAGCAGCTTCAAGTTTCCCTCCTACGAGCAGTACTTC.